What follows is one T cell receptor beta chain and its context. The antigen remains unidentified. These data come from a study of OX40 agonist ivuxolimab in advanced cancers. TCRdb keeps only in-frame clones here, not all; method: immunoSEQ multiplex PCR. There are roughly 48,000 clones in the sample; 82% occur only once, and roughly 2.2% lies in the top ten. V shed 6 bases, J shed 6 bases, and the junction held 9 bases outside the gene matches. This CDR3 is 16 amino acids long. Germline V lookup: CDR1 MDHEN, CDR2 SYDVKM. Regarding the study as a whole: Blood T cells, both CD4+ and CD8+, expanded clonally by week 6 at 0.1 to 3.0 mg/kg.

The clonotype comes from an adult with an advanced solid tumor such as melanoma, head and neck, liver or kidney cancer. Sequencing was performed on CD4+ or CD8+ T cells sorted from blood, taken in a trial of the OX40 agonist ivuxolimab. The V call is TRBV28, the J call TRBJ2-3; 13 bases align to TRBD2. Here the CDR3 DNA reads TGTGCCAGCAGAGCCCCGGGACTAGCGGGATGGGATACGCAGTATTTT. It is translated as CASRAPGLAGWDTQYF.